This T cell receptor (beta chain) was recovered during a study of T cells after yellow fever vaccination. Overall study: When fractions had low cell numbers, they were prepared with SMART-Seq v4 Ultra Low Input. The study's findings and limits: After the booster, roughly 96% of CD4 and 75% to 90% of CD8 primary-response clones were re-detected.

On this clonotype itself: Its cognate antigen is unknown.

This CDR3 is 16 amino acids long. Trimming took 3 bases from V and 2 from J, leaving 15 bases between them. UMIs were added to TCR cDNA along with a universal primer site when it was made by 5'RACE template switching. TCRdb reprocessed the 5' RACE reads with MiXCR, giving one entry per CDR3 protein. The profile shows fewer than 450,000 distinct CDR3 sequences, under 14% of them singletons. The V call is TRBV12-3 or TRBV12-4, the J call TRBJ2-3; perhaps TRBD2 as D (6 bases). The TCR sequence derives from a man aged 18 to 29 who received the YFV17D yellow fever vaccine. This specimen was PBMCs, taken on the day of the first yellow fever vaccination. The CDR3 coding sequence is TGTGCCAGCAGTTTGAGGGACTTCGAGAACACAGATACGCAGTATTTT. Protein: CASSLRDFENTDTQYF.